This TCR beta chain is drawn from a study of cytomegalovirus exposure and HLA in healthy donors. Both 60 Vbeta primers and 13 Jbeta primers went into the PCR. Per the authors' pipeline: Later, an analysis found tens of millions of unique TCR beta chains, and some 10 million of these were shared. Method: immunoSEQ multiplex PCR; TCRdb's copy keeps in-frame clones and lacks some. That table gives V, J and clone size, and the DNA gave D and trimming. The sample lists under 130,000 clones; roughly three quarters were seen once. This CDR3 has 14 residues. Germline V gene lookup returns CDR1 LNHDA and CDR2 SQIVND (reference sequence). V lost 1 base to trimming and J lost 0 bases, with 7 bases between them. Findings of the study overall: Sequence variants that were highly shared formed a cluster that was likely a sequencing artifact. Most of the CMV-associated TCR beta chains (in a later analysis) appeared to be HLA-restricted.

As for the donors, each was a healthy bone marrow donor. This clone was observed a single time. Its antigen is undetermined. Sequenced material: PBMCs. The clonotype originates from a man aged 40-50 years in good health and CMV-seropositive. This sequence joins TRBV19 and TRBJ2-7; TRBD2 might be the D (5 bases). The DNA for the CDR3 is TGTGCCAGTAGTATAGCGGGATACTCCTACGAGCAGTACTTC. It translates to CASSIAGYSYEQYF.